The present T cell receptor (beta chain) was sequenced within a study of shared clonotypes between healthy human individuals. General study findings and limits: The sole specimen, blood, was sampled, and tissue repertoires likely differ.

Trimming stripped 7 bases from V and 4 bases from J, with 10 bases between. The CDR3 is 13 residues long. Per germline, CDR1 SNHLY and CDR2 FYNNEI. The data were produced by immunoSEQ multiplex PCR, yet TCRdb's version contains in-frame clones alone and is incomplete. The table includes about 2.4 million clones, 80% to 95% detected once. Concerning this clone: Its antigen is unknown.

This clonotype was obtained from a young man in good health. Some clones in this sample may be carry-over from other donors' samples. This chain uses TRBV2 with TRBJ1-4; the D is unclear. Source material: naive CD4+ T cells from PBMCs. Subset here: CD45RA+ positively selected. The CDR3 sequence: CASNPGLNEKLFF. The CDR3 nucleotides read TGTGCCAGCAATCCAGGTCTTAATGAAAAACTGTTTTTT.